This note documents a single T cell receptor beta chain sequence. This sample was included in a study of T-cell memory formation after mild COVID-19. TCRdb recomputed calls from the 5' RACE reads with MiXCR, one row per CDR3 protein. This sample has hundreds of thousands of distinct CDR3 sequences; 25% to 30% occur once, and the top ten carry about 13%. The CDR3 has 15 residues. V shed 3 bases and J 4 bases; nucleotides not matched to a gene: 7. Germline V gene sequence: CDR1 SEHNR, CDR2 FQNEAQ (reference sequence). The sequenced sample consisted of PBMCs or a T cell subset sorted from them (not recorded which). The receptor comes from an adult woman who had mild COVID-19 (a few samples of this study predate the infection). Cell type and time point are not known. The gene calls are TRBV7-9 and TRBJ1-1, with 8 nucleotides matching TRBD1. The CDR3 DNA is TGTGCCAGCAGCTTCTACAGGGGGGTGAGCACTGAAGCTTTCTTT. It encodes CASSFYRGVSTEAFF.